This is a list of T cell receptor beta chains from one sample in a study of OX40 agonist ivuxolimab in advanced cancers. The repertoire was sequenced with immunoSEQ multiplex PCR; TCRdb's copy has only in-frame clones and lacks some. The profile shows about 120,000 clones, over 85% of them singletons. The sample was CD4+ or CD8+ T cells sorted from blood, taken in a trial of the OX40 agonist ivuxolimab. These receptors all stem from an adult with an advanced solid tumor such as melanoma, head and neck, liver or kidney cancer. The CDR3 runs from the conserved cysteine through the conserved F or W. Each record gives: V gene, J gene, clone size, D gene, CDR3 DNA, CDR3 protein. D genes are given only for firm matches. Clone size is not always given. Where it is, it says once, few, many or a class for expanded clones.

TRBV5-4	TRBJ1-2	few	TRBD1	TGTGCCAGCAGCTTGGGACAGGGGGCGGGCGGCTACACCTTC	CASSLGQGAGGYTF
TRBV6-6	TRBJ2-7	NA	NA	TGTGCCAGCAGTCTCACAGGGTCCTACGAGCAGTACTTC	CASSLTGSYEQYF
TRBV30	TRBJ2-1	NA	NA	TGTGCCTGGAGTCAATTGACCTTCGGTGAGCAGTTCTTC	CAWSQLTFGEQFF
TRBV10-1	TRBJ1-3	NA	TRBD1	TGCGCCAGCAGTGCCTCCGGGACAGAAAAAAACACCATATATTTT	CASSASGTEKNTIYF
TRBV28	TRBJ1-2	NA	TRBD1	TGTGCCAGCCTAGAACAGGGGCAGGGCTATGGCTACACCTTC	CASLEQGQGYGYTF
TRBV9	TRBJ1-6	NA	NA	TGTGCCAGCAGCGTAGGACTTGATAATTCACCCCTCCACTTT	CASSVGLDNSPLHF
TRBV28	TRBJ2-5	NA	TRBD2	TGTGCCAGCACCCCCCTCGGGACTAGCGGGAGGGCCATGAAGACCCAGTACTTC	CASTPLGTSGRAMKTQYF
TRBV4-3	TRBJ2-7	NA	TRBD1	TGCGCCAGCAGCCGGTCCCTCGGGACAGGTTCCTACGAGCAGTACTTC	CASSRSLGTGSYEQYF
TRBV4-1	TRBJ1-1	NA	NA	TGCGCCAGCAGCCACGAATCCCGTACACAGGGAGGGACTGAAGCTTTCTTT	CASSHESRTQGGTEAFF
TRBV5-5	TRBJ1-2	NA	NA	TGTGCCAGCAGCTTGGCGGCGAACTATGGCTACACCTTC	CASSLAANYGYTF
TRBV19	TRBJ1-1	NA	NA	TGTGCCAGTTTTTCCATCGGGAACTGGAACACTGAAGCTTTCTTT	CASFSIGNWNTEAFF